Here is one TCR beta chain with its context. Its antigen is as yet unknown. The identical CDR3 is also encoded by other nucleotide sequences in the sample. This entry comes from a study of shared clonotypes between healthy human individuals. On the study more broadly: The study used three CD4 naive, three CD4 memory, two CD8 naive and one CD8 memory plate per donor. Study-wide points: How much donors shared clonotypes was expected to be affected by sequencing depth.

The repertoire was sequenced with immunoSEQ multiplex PCR; TCRdb's copy has only in-frame clones and lacks some. The data hold about 2.1 million clones, with under 95% observed a single time. Cells designated naive CD8 were CD45RO-negative and were positively selected for CCR7, with terminally differentiated effector memory CD45RA+ cells excluded. V was clipped by 0 bases and J by 4 bases, with 9 bases between them. CDR3 size: 14 residues. Germline CDR1 is LNHDA and CDR2 is SQIVND (reference sequence). V usage is TRBV19 and J usage is TRBJ1-1; no firm D call. This sequence originates from a man younger than 30 in good health. Some clones in this sample may be carry-over from other donors' samples. The specimen was naive CD8+ T cells from PBMCs. The CDR3 bases are TGTGCCAGTAGTATAGATGCCGGATTCACTGAAGCTTTCTTT. This gives the protein CASSIDAGFTEAFF. Based on the CDR3 plus reference TRBV19 and TRBJ1-1, the full variable domain is DGGITQSPKYLFRKEGQNVTLSCEQNLNHDAMYWYRQDPGQGLRLIYYSQIVNDFQKGDIAEGYSVSREKKESFPLTVTSAQKNPTAFYLCASSIDAGFTEAFFGQGTRLTVV.